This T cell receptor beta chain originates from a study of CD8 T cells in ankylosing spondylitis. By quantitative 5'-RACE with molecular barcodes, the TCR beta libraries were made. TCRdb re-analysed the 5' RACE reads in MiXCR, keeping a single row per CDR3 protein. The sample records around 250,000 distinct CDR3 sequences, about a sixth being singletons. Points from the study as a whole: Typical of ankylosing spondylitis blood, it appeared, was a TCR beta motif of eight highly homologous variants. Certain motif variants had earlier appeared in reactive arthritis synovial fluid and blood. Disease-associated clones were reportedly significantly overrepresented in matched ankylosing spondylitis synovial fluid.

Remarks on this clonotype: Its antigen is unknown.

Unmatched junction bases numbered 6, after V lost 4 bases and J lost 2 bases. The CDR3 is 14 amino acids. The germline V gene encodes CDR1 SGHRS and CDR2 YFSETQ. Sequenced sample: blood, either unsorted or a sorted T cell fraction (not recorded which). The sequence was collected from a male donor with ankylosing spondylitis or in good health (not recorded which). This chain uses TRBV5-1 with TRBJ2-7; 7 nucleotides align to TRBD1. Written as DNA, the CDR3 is TGCGCCAGCAGCACCACAGGGGTCCCCTACGAGCAGTACTTC. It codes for CASSTTGVPYEQYF.